Presented here are 12 T cell receptor beta chains from one specimen sequenced in a study of cytomegalovirus exposure and HLA in healthy donors. Primers for the PCR totalled 60 Vbeta and 13 Jbeta. Sequenced by immunoSEQ multiplex PCR; TCRdb stores in-frame clones only, minus some. The sample holds about 130,000 clones; 87% are singletons and the top ten take around 5.5%. The sequencing input was PBMCs. All receptors come from a woman aged 25 to 45 in good health and CMV-seronegative.

The chain has TRBV28 and TRBJ2-5; D is ambiguous. CDR3 length: 13 residues. Trimming cost V 5 bases and J 1 base, with 8 bases left between them. The V gene's germline CDR1 is MDHEN and CDR2 SYDVKM. The CDR3 sequence is CASSIPPQETQYF. The CDR3 bases are TGTGCCAGCAGTATCCCTCCCCAAGAGACCCAGTACTTC.

The DNA of the CDR3 is TGTGCCAGCACCTCGTGGCAGGGCTACGGCTACACCTTC. Protein sequence: CASTSWQGYGYTF. The rearrangement joins TRBV28 to TRBJ1-2, with a tentative D call TRBD1 (5 bases). CDR1 and CDR2 (germline): MDHEN, SYDVKM. The length of the CDR3 is 13 residues. The V gene lost 7 bases and the J gene lost 8 bases, with 17 bases spanning the gap.

This sequence joins TRBV9 and TRBJ2-5; TRBD2 aligns across 7 bases. The J call may be faulty, since TRBJ2-7 better matches the DNA end. CDR1 and CDR2 (germline): SGDLS, YYNGEE. The CDR3 is 16 residues long. CDR3: CASSVGGDASLYEQYF. The CDR3 DNA reads TGTGCCAGCAGCGTTGGGGGGGACGCGAGCTTATACGAGCAGTACTTC.

The chain is built from TRBV6-5 and TRBJ1-5; D not certain. Germline lookup yields CDR1 MNHEY and CDR2 SVGAGI. The CDR3 sequence is 15 residues long. V lost 0 bases and J lost 3, with 9 bases in between. The CDR3 loop is CASSYSSGPNQPQHF. CDR3 sequence (DNA): TGTGCCAGCAGTTACTCTTCAGGTCCCAATCAGCCCCAGCATTTT.

The chain carries TRBV19 and TRBJ2-1, with D unresolved. Germline CDR1 is LNHDA and CDR2 is SQIVND (reference sequence). This CDR3 contains 12 residues. V lost 3 bases and J lost 9, with 9 bases in between. CDR3 sequence (DNA): TGTGCCAGTAGTATCGGTTTTCGTGAGCAGTTCTTC. Amino acids: CASSIGFREQFF.

V usage is TRBV9 and J usage is TRBJ2-7; 7 bases align to TRBD2. CDR1 and CDR2 (germline): SGDLS, YYNGEE. The CDR3 sequence is 18 residues long. The V gene end was trimmed by 2 bases and the J gene end by 2 bases; junction bases not matched to a gene: 16. CDR3 bases: TGTGCCAGCAGCGTTCCCGTTCGGGGGGAGGGTGAGACCTACGAGCAGTACTTC. It yields the protein CASSVPVRGEGETYEQYF.

This sequence joins TRBV7-3 and TRBJ2-1, with 9 bases matching TRBD1. V lost 5 bases and J lost 6; bases outside the gene matches: 8. CDR1 is SGHTA, CDR2 FQGTGA, per germline. CDR3 length: 15 residues. The chain's CDR3 is CASSLRTGELNEQFF. CDR3 DNA: TGTGCCAGCAGCCTCCGGACAGGGGAACTCAATGAGCAGTTCTTC.

The chain recombines TRBV5-4 with TRBJ2-2; D is ambiguous. Looked up from germline, CDR1 is SGHNT and CDR2 is YYREEE (reference sequence). Trimming pared 1 base from V and 9 bases from J, leaving 13 bases between. The length of the CDR3 is 14 residues. The CDR3 sequence: CASSLSTSLRELFF. The DNA for the CDR3 is TGTGCCAGCAGCTTGTCTACCTCATTGAGGGAGCTGTTTTTT.

The chain carries TRBV28 and TRBJ2-5, with D possibly TRBD1 on 5 matching bases. The V end lost 6 bases, the J end lost 3 bases, and 8 bases lay between the germline ends. The CDR3 is 12 residues long. Germline V gene data show CDR1 as MDHEN and CDR2 as SYDVKM. The CDR3 DNA is TGTGCCAGCAGGGCACAGGAAGAGACCCAGTACTTC. It encodes CASRAQEETQYF.

The chain has TRBV9 and TRBJ2-5, with TRBD2 matching 11 bases. CDR1 SGDLS and CDR2 YYNGEE come from the germline V gene. The V gene end was trimmed by 6 bases and the J gene end by 5 bases; junction bases not matched to a gene: 9. This CDR3 spans 15 amino acids. DNA for the CDR3: TGTGCCAGCACCAGAGGGACTAGCGGAGGGGAGACCCAGTACTTC. Amino acid sequence: CASTRGTSGGETQYF. The full variable domain, its missing parts supplied by reference TRBV9 and TRBJ2-5, is DSGVTQTPKHLITATGQRVTLRCSPRSGDLSVYWYQQSLDQGLQFLIQYYNGEERAKGNILERFSAQQFPDLHSELNLSSLELGDSALYFCASTRGTSGGETQYFGPGTRLLVL.

V gene TRBV28 combines with J gene TRBJ2-3; 12 bases agree with TRBD2. The V and J ends lost 7 bases and 5 bases, in that order; junction bases with no gene match: 10. Germline CDR1 MDHEN, CDR2 SYDVKM. There are 16 residues in the CDR3. Here the CDR3 reads CASNHLAGGDGDTQYF. The CDR3 DNA follows: TGTGCCAGCAATCATCTAGCGGGAGGGGATGGAGATACGCAGTATTTT.

V is TRBV4-3 and J is TRBJ2-7, with D unresolved. Trimming took 4 bases from V and 2 from J, leaving 15 bases between them. This CDR3 region has 15 residues. Germline values: CDR1 LGHNA, CDR2 YSLEER. CDR3 nucleotides: TGCGCCAGCAGCCCGCAAAGAGCGTCTCCCTACGAGCAGTACTTC. Translating gives CASSPQRASPYEQYF.